These T cell receptor beta chains were read from a single sample in a study of blood T cells in healthy people across ages. TCRdb reanalysed the 5' RACE reads using MiXCR and keeps one entry per CDR3 protein. The sample has hundreds of thousands of distinct CDR3 sequences, roughly 60% seen once; the top ten hold about 20%. Sequences were obtained from blood. Every receptor here comes from a man aged 25-45 years in good health. The CDR3 runs from the conserved cysteine through the conserved F or W. A D gene is named only where the DNA matches it firmly. Clone size is given for some rows only: seen once, a few or many times, or a class if the clone is expanded.

NA,TRBV2,few,TRBJ1-5,TGTGCCAGCAGTGGGCAGGGAGTAAGCAATCAGCCCCAGCATTTT,CASSGQGVSNQPQHF
TRBD2,TRBV6-1,few,TRBJ2-1,TGTGCCAGCAGTGCGAGACTAGCGGGAAGCAATGAGCAGTTCTTC,CASSARLAGSNEQFF
NA,TRBV5-1,NA,TRBJ2-4,TGCGCCAGCAGCTTGGAAGTTGGCAAGGCCGGGCAGTACTTC,CASSLEVGKAGQYF
NA,TRBV3-1,NA,TRBJ2-1,TGTGCCAGCAGCCCCGACCCACCGCGAGGGATCAATGAGCAGTTCTTC,CASSPDPPRGINEQFF
NA,TRBV10-3,NA,TRBJ2-7,TGTGCCATCAGTGGGTTGGCAGACCACGAGCAGTACTTC,CAISGLADHEQYF
TRBD1,TRBV10-3,few,TRBJ2-3,TGTGCCATCAAAGGGACAGCGGGCACAGATACGCAGTATTTT,CAIKGTAGTDTQYF
NA,TRBV3-1,few,TRBJ2-6,TGTGCCAGCAGCCAAGACGACATTCTTCGCCTCTCTGGGGCCAACGTCCTGACTTTC,CASSQDDILRLSGANVLTF
NA,TRBV10-3,NA,TRBJ2-5,TGTGCCATCAGTGAGACCCCCGAGACCCAGTACTTC,CAISETPETQYF
TRBD1,TRBV6-2/TRBV6-3,NA,TRBJ2-7,TGTGCCAGCAGTTACACGGACAGGGGGCACGAGCAGTACTTC,CASSYTDRGHEQYF
TRBD2,TRBV11-1,once,TRBJ2-7,TGTGCCAGCAAATTAGCGGGAGATCCCTACGAGCAGTACTTC,CASKLAGDPYEQYF
TRBD2,TRBV7-6,NA,TRBJ2-5,TGTGCCAGCAGCTCCTTGATCCCCCGGACTAGCGGAGAGACCCAGTACTTC,CASSSLIPRTSGETQYF
NA,TRBV27,NA,TRBJ1-6,TGTGCCAGCCGATCAGTGGAGACCTATAATTCACCCCTCCACTTT,CASRSVETYNSPLHF
TRBD1,TRBV27,NA,TRBJ2-4,TGTGCCAGCAGTTTTATAGGGGGCGCTGACATTCAGTACTTC,CASSFIGGADIQYF
NA,TRBV9,few,TRBJ1-2,TGTGCCAGCAGCCCCCGCGGGGCGGATAACTATGGCTACACCTTC,CASSPRGADNYGYTF
NA,TRBV14,NA,TRBJ2-7,TGTGCCAGCAGCCCCACTTCTTACCACTACGAGCAGTACTTC,CASSPTSYHYEQYF
NA,TRBV27,NA,TRBJ2-1,TGTGCCAGCACTTTCGCCCCGCACACTTACAATGAGCAGTTCTTC,CASTFAPHTYNEQFF
NA,TRBV7-6,NA,TRBJ2-3,TGTGCCAGCAGCTTCGTGGGGGAGACAGATACGCAGTATTTT,CASSFVGETDTQYF
TRBD1,TRBV20-1,NA,TRBJ2-7,TGCAGTGCGACAAGGGGGCCAGTGGAGGAGCAGTACTTC,CSATRGPVEEQYF
NA,TRBV10-3,NA,TRBJ1-1,TGTGCCATCACCCAGGAGATGAACACTGAAGCTTTCTTT,CAITQEMNTEAFF
NA,TRBV6-2/TRBV6-3,NA,TRBJ1-5,TGTGCCAGCACCCAGGACAGAAATCAGCCCCAGCATTTT,CASTQDRNQPQHF
NA,TRBV14,NA,TRBJ1-2,TGTGCCAGCAGCCAAGATATCCTTGATGGCTACACCTTC,CASSQDILDGYTF
NA,TRBV5-1,NA,TRBJ2-3,TGCGCCAGCAGCTTCGCCCCCGAGCAGGGAGCCAACGCAGATACGCAGTATTTT,CASSFAPEQGANADTQYF
NA,TRBV5-1,NA,TRBJ2-7,TGCGCCAGCAGCCCGGGGGCCACTTCCTACGAGCAGTACTTC,CASSPGATSYEQYF
NA,TRBV7-2,many,TRBJ1-5,TGTGCCAGCAGCTTGCTTGGGGATAATCAGCCCCAGCATTTT,CASSLLGDNQPQHF